The entry below describes one TCR beta chain. Unfractionated PBMC were spiked with known numbers of KT2 clone cells. Fixed numbers of PBMC received varying amounts of KT2 cells. This entry is derived from a study of quantifying T cell responses using KT2 cells. Study context: TCR alpha and beta constant-region primers primed reverse transcription of RNA.

An oligo carrying a UMI was ligated to the cDNA 3' end. An equimolar mix of RC1.1 and RC1.2 primed the beta chain across TRBC1 and TRBC2. MiXCR was run by TCRdb on the UMI-ligation and nested PCR reads, yielding one entry per CDR3 protein. This repertoire shows approximately 60,000 distinct CDR3 sequences, around an eighth found once; its top ten account for roughly 9.9%. This CDR3 is built from 14 residues. Trimming cost V 3 bases and J 5 bases, with 13 bases left between them. CDR1 is MGHRA, CDR2 YSYEKL, per germline. Input material: PBMCs spiked with cells of the T cell clone KT2. The V and J genes are TRBV4-1 and TRBJ2-5; D may be TRBD1 or TRBD2 (5 bases each). The sequence derives from a human donor. The CDR3 nucleotides are TGCGCCAGCAGCCATCAGGGTGAGGGGGAGACCCAGTACTTC. Translation gives CASSHQGEGETQYF.